The 26 T cell receptor beta chains below all came from one sample that was sequenced in a study of cytomegalovirus exposure and HLA in healthy donors. The PCR contained 60 Vbeta and 13 Jbeta primers. Sequencing used immunoSEQ multiplex PCR; TCRdb keeps in-frame clones, though not all of them. The table has about 100,000 clones, around 79% seen once. The sample consisted of PBMCs. These receptor sequences come from a man in his fifties or sixties in good health and CMV-seropositive.

The J gene is TRBJ2-1, the V gene TRBV5-4; D possibly corresponds to TRBD2 (7 bases). Trimming removed 0 bases at V and 8 bases at J, with 15 bases between. The germline V gene encodes CDR1 SGHNT and CDR2 YYREEE (reference sequence). The CDR3 is made up of 15 amino acids. In DNA, the CDR3 is TGTGCCAGCAGCTTGGCCGCCTCGGGGGGCTATGAGCAGTTCTTC. It translates to CASSLAASGGYEQFF.

This chain uses TRBV5-6 with TRBJ1-6, with D perhaps matching TRBD1 (6 bases). Trimming shortened V by 1 base and J by 4 bases, and 9 bases separated the two germline ends. The CDR3 runs 15 residues. The germline gives CDR1 SGHDT, CDR2 YYEEEE. The CDR3 loop is CASSLKDRYNSPLHF. The CDR3 DNA is TGTGCCAGCAGCTTGAAGGACAGATATAATTCACCCCTCCACTTT.

The gene calls are TRBV5-1 and TRBJ2-5; D possibly corresponds to TRBD2 (6 bases). Per the germline V gene, CDR1 is SGHRS and CDR2 is YFSETQ. Trimming left V 2 bases short and J 3 bases short, with 11 bases between. The CDR3 length is 14 residues. The DNA of the CDR3 is TGCGCCAGCAGCTTAAGTTCGGGAGAAGAGACCCAGTACTTC. Its translation: CASSLSSGEETQYF.

This rearrangement joins TRBV23-1 to TRBJ1-5, with D possibly matching TRBD1 (5 bases). TRBV23-1 is an ORF, with its function uncertain. This CDR3 spans 13 amino acids. V lost 4 bases to trimming and J lost 6 bases, with 10 bases between them. The CDR3 spells CASSPAGVQPQHF. The CDR3 coding sequence is TGCGCCAGCAGTCCGGCGGGGGTTCAGCCCCAGCATTTT.

The chain joins TRBV19 to TRBJ1-2; D is unresolved. CDR3 length equals 14 residues. Trimming cost V 3 bases and J 2 bases, with 10 bases left between them. Germline values: CDR1 LNHDA, CDR2 SQIVND (reference sequence). The CDR3 DNA follows: TGTGCCAGTAGTATTGGAGAGGCCAACTATGGCTACACCTTC. Amino acids: CASSIGEANYGYTF. The entire variable domain, with the rest obtained from reference TRBV19 and TRBJ1-2, is as follows: DGGITQSPKYLFRKEGQNVTLSCEQNLNHDAMYWYRQDPGQGLRLIYYSQIVNDFQKGDIAEGYSVSREKKESFPLTVTSAQKNPTAFYLCASSIGEANYGYTFGSGTRLTVV.

The rearrangement joins TRBV5-4 to TRBJ2-7, with 8 bases lining up with TRBD2. The CDR3 totals 15 residues. Germline CDR1 is SGHNT and CDR2 is YYREEE (reference sequence). Losses at the gene ends were 1 base for V and 2 bases for J; bases not matched to a gene: 5. The CDR3 nucleotides read TGTGCCAGCAGCTTGTGGGCGGGGGGAACCTACGAGCAGTACTTC. This gives the protein CASSLWAGGTYEQYF.

The chain carries TRBV28 and TRBJ1-1; no clear D gene. This CDR3 contains 14 residues. V was pared by 8 bases and J by 1 base, with 14 bases between. Germline loops: CDR1 MDHEN, CDR2 SYDVKM. CDR3 in DNA: TGTGCCAGCTTCGAGAGTCGGAGGAACACTGAAGCTTTCTTT. Encoded protein: CASFESRRNTEAFF.

The chain has TRBV19 and TRBJ1-1, with unresolved D. Germline loops: CDR1 LNHDA, CDR2 SQIVND (reference sequence). The CDR3 covers 12 residues. V shed 4 bases and J shed 11 bases, with 14 bases lying between them. CDR3 nucleotide sequence: TGTGCCAGTAGTAGTATCGCACTACGTGCTTTCTTT. Its translation is CASSSIALRAFF.

The chain is built from TRBV7-2 and TRBJ1-6; no firm D call. Trimming left V 0 bases short and J 8 bases short, with 8 bases between. Per the germline V gene, CDR1 is SGHTA and CDR2 is FQGNSA. This CDR3 comprises 14 residues. DNA for the CDR3: TGTGCCAGCAGCTTAGCGCATCGCGATTCACCCCTCCACTTT. Amino acids: CASSLAHRDSPLHF.

The chain recombines TRBV5-1 with TRBJ2-3, with 12 bases identical to TRBD2. Germline CDR1 and CDR2: SGHRS and YFSETQ. The junction had 3 bases not matched to a gene; V was cut back by 0 bases and J by 1 base. CDR3 length: 17 residues. In DNA form, the CDR3 reads TGCGCCAGCAGCTTGGGACTAGCGGGGGCCCGCACAGATACGCAGTATTTT. Its protein is CASSLGLAGARTDTQYF. Using reference TRBV5-1 and TRBJ2-3 for the parts outside the CDR3, the full variable domain is KAGVTQTPRYLIKTRGQQVTLSCSPISGHRSVSWYQQTPGQGLQFLFEYFSETQRNKGNFPGRFSGRQFSNSRSEMNVSTLELGDSALYLCASSLGLAGARTDTQYFGPGTRLTVL.

This rearrangement joins TRBV7-8 to TRBJ2-1; 15 bases are a match to TRBD2. This CDR3 region has 19 residues. Germline-derived CDR1 and CDR2 are SGHVS and FQNEAQ. V gave up 0 bases and J gave up 5 bases; unmatched junction bases: 8. CDR3 sequence (DNA): TGTGCCAGCAGCTTAGCGACCTACGGACTAGCGGGGGGGCACAATGAGCAGTTCTTC. It codes for CASSLATYGLAGGHNEQFF.

This sequence joins TRBV6-5 and TRBJ1-2, with 10 bases fitting TRBD1. This CDR3 spans 15 amino acids. Germline CDR1 reads MNHEY; CDR2 reads SVGAGI. Germline trimming cut 5 bases from V and 4 bases from J; bases unmatched to any gene: 7. The CDR3 region is CASSKTGTGVYGYTF. The CDR3 DNA reads TGTGCCAGCAGTAAAACCGGGACAGGGGTCTATGGCTACACCTTC.

There are a few counts of this clone. The V call is TRBV19, the J call TRBJ1-1; D perhaps matches TRBD1 (5 bases). The CDR3 has 14 amino acids. The V end lost 6 bases, the J end lost 3 bases, and 14 bases lay between the germline ends. Germline V gives CDR1 LNHDA, CDR2 SQIVND (reference sequence). CDR3 bases: TGTGCCAGTAGGGTCCAGGGATGGGACACTGAAGCTTTCTTT. Residues: CASRVQGWDTEAFF. Combining the CDR3 with reference TRBV19 and TRBJ1-1 gives the whole variable domain DGGITQSPKYLFRKEGQNVTLSCEQNLNHDAMYWYRQDPGQGLRLIYYSQIVNDFQKGDIAEGYSVSREKKESFPLTVTSAQKNPTAFYLCASRVQGWDTEAFFGQGTRLTVV.

V gene TRBV6-5 combines with J gene TRBJ2-7, with D perhaps TRBD2 (5 bases). CDR3 length equals 14 residues. Germline values: CDR1 MNHEY, CDR2 SVGAGI. The ends were cut back, 0 bases at V and 0 bases at J, with 6 bases in the middle. The CDR3 is CASSYSAGSYEQYF. DNA for the CDR3: TGTGCCAGCAGTTACTCGGCGGGCTCCTACGAGCAGTACTTC.

This chain links TRBV28 with TRBJ2-1; D is possibly TRBD1 (6 bases). Germline CDR1 and CDR2: MDHEN and SYDVKM. This CDR3 comprises 14 residues. Trimming pared 3 bases from V and 15 bases from J, leaving 21 bases between. CDR3 protein: CASSFRVRWWGLFF. CDR3 coding DNA: TGTGCCAGCAGTTTTAGGGTCCGTTGGTGGGGGCTGTTCTTC.

The chain's CDR3 is CASSAYRQVKGLEKLFF. Here the CDR3 DNA reads TGCGCCAGCAGCGCCTACAGACAGGTCAAAGGCTTGGAAAAACTGTTTTTT. V is TRBV5-1 and J is TRBJ1-4; the D gene is possibly TRBD1 (6 bases). This CDR3 is 17 amino acids long. V lost 4 bases to trimming and J lost 8 bases, with 24 bases between them. In germline, CDR1 is SGHRS, CDR2 YFSETQ.

This clone has a handful of counts. The chain has TRBV10-3 and TRBJ2-5, with a tentative D call TRBD1 (6 bases). V was pared by 7 bases and J by 0 bases, with 12 bases between. The CDR3 sequence is 14 residues long. CDR1 is ENHRY, CDR2 SYGVKD, per germline. This CDR3 reads CAIKRDKDQETQYF. CDR3 DNA sequence: TGTGCCATCAAACGGGACAAGGACCAAGAGACCCAGTACTTC.

This rearrangement joins TRBV6-5 to TRBJ2-3; 8 bases align to TRBD1. Germline CDR1 MNHEY, CDR2 SVGAGI. This CDR3 spans 12 amino acids. The V segment lost 4 bases and the J segment 7 bases; nucleotides outside the gene matches: 1. The CDR3 nucleotides read TGTGCCAGCAGTTGGACAGGGAATACGCAGTATTTT. This gives the protein CASSWTGNTQYF.

The chain combines TRBV7-9 with TRBJ2-5, with 12 bases identical to TRBD1. CDR3 length: 16 residues. V lost 4 bases, J lost 5 bases, and 8 bases stayed unmatched. Germline lookup yields CDR1 SEHNR and CDR2 FQNEAQ (reference sequence). This CDR3 is CASSSTGQGAGETQYF. DNA of the CDR3: TGTGCCAGCAGCTCAACGGGACAGGGGGCGGGGGAGACCCAGTACTTC.

The chain employs TRBV6-5 and TRBJ2-5; 8 bases map to TRBD1. The DNA matches TRBJ2-7 better at its end, which makes the J call doubtful. CDR1 and CDR2 from the germline V gene are MNHEY and SVGAGI. This CDR3 has 13 amino acids. The CDR3 DNA follows: TGTGCCAGCGGTGAGACAGGGGCGTACGAGCAGTACTTC. This gives the protein CASGETGAYEQYF.

The DNA of the CDR3 is TGTGCCAGCGGGGACAGGTCGAACACTGAAGCTTTCTTT. Translated, it gives CASGDRSNTEAFF. The J gene is TRBJ1-1, the V gene TRBV2, with 8 bases lining up with TRBD1. This CDR3 is 13 amino acids long. V was pared by 8 bases and J by 1 base, with 3 bases of the junction left unmatched. Per germline, CDR1 SNHLY and CDR2 FYNNEI.

Of note for this clone: Sequence at one end of the junction differs from germline and may be a read error. V and J are TRBV7-9 and TRBJ1-5; D is possibly TRBD1 (6 bases). The V gene's germline CDR1 is SEHNR and CDR2 FQNEAQ (reference sequence). This CDR3 contains 17 residues. This chain's CDR3 is CASSPPGGDRSSQPQHF. Here the CDR3 DNA reads TGTGCCAGCAGCCCACCGGGGGGAGACAGGAGCAGTCAGCCCCAGCATTTT.

The V and J genes are TRBV18 and TRBJ1-5, with 7 bases matching TRBD1. V was pared by 3 bases and J by 6 bases, with 8 bases of the junction left unmatched. CDR3 length equals 15 residues. The V gene's germline CDR1 is KGHSH and CDR2 LQKENI. The CDR3 DNA reads TGTGCCAGCTCACCCTTCGACAGGGAAGGTCAGCCCCAGCATTTT. It yields the protein CASSPFDREGQPQHF. Full variable domain (missing parts from reference TRBV18 and TRBJ1-5): NAGVMQNPRHLVRRRGQEARLRCSPMKGHSHVYWYRQLPEEGLKFMVYLQKENIIDESGMPKERFSAEFPKEGPSILRIQQVVRGDSAAYFCASSPFDREGQPQHFGDGTRLSIL.

V and J are TRBV19 and TRBJ1-5; TRBD1 aligns across 10 bases. Trimming at V came to 7 bases and at J to 7 bases, leaving 10 bases not matched to a gene. Germline CDR1 is LNHDA and CDR2 is SQIVND (reference sequence). The CDR3 is 15 amino acids. The CDR3 sequence is CASIAPGTGAQPQHF. The DNA for the CDR3 is TGTGCCAGTATCGCCCCCGGGACAGGGGCCCAGCCCCAGCATTTT.

This clone has only one observation. V is TRBV4-2 and J is TRBJ2-3; 9 nucleotides agree with TRBD2. V dropped 1 base and J dropped 0; count of bases not matched to a gene: 11. This CDR3 contains 19 residues. In germline, CDR1 is LGHNA, CDR2 YNFKEQ. CDR3 sequence (DNA): TGTGCCAGCAGCCAAGTGATGTCTAGCGGGGTCTCTAGCACAGATACGCAGTATTTT. This translates into CASSQVMSSGVSSTDTQYF.

The chain recombines TRBV5-5 with TRBJ1-5, with 9 bases that match TRBD1. The trim removed 0 bases at V and 7 bases at J, leaving 2 bases unmatched. The CDR3 has 14 residues. Germline V gene data show CDR1 as SGHKS and CDR2 as YYEKEE (reference sequence). In DNA form, the CDR3 reads TGTGCCAGCAGCTTGGAGGGGACAGGGCAGCCCCAGCATTTT. It specifies CASSLEGTGQPQHF.